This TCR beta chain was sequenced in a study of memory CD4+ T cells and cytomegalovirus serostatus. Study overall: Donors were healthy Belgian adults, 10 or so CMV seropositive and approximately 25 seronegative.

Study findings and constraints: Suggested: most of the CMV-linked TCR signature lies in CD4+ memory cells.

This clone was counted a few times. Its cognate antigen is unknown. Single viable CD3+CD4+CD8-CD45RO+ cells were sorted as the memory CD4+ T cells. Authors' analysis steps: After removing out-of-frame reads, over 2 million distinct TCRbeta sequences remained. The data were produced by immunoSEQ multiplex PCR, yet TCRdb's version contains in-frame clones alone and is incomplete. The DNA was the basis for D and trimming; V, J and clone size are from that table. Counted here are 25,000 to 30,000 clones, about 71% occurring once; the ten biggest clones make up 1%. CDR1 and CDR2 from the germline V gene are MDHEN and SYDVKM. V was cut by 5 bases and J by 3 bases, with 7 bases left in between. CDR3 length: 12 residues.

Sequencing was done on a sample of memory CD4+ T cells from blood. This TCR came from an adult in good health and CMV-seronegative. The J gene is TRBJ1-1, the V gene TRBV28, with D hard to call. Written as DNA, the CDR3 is TGTGCCAGCAGTCAGAGGGACACTGAAGCTTTCTTT. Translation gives CASSQRDTEAFF.